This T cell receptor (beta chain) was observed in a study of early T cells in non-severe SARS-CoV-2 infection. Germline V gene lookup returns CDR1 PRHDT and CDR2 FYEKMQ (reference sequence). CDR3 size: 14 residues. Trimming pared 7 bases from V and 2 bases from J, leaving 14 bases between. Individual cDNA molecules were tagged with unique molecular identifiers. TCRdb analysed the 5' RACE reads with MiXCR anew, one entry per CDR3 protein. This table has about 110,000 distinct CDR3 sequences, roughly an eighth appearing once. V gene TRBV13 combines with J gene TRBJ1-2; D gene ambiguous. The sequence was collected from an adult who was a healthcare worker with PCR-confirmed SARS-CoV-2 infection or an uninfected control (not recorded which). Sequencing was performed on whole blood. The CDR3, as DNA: TGTGCCAGCAACCCCCTCCGAGGGAACTATGGCTACACCTTC. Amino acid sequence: CASNPLRGNYGYTF. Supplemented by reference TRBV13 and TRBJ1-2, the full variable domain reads AAGVIQSPRHLIKEKRETATLKCYPIPRHDTVYWYQQGPGQDPQFLISFYEKMQSDKGSIPDRFSAQQFSDYHSELNMSSLELGDSALYFCASNPLRGNYGYTFGSGTRLTVV.